This T cell receptor beta chain originates from a study of OX40 agonist ivuxolimab in advanced cancers. For the study at large: An anti-OX40 (CD134) antibody with agonistic activity, ivuxolimab, was administered to patients. Patients were infused with ivuxolimab every 2 weeks at 0.01 to 10 mg/kg. Earlier anti-PD-1, anti-PD-L1 or anti-CTLA-4 therapy was permitted; roughly 37% had received some.

Per the germline V gene, CDR1 is SGHAT and CDR2 is FQNNGV. The CDR3 length is 17 residues. The junction had 10 bases not matched to a gene; V was cut back by 1 base and J by 5 bases. Assay: immunoSEQ multiplex PCR; the TCRdb copy retains only in-frame clones and omits some. The sample holds 70,000 to 100,000 clones, 65% to 90% seen once. This material consisted of CD4+ or CD8+ T cells sorted from blood, taken in a trial of the OX40 agonist ivuxolimab. The TCR sequence derives from an adult with an advanced solid tumor such as melanoma, head and neck, liver or kidney cancer. The chain carries TRBV11-2 and TRBJ2-3; TRBD2 matches at 9 bases. The CDR3 loop is CASSLVPTSGSGDTQYF. In nucleotides, the CDR3 is TGTGCCAGCAGCTTAGTTCCGACTAGCGGTTCGGGAGATACGCAGTATTTT. The full variable domain, completed using reference TRBV11-2 and TRBJ2-3, is EAGVAQSPRYKIIEKRQSVAFWCNPISGHATLYWYQQILGQGPKLLIQFQNNGVVDDSQLPKDRFSAERLKGVDSTLKIQPAKLEDSAVYLCASSLVPTSGSGDTQYFGPGTRLTVL.